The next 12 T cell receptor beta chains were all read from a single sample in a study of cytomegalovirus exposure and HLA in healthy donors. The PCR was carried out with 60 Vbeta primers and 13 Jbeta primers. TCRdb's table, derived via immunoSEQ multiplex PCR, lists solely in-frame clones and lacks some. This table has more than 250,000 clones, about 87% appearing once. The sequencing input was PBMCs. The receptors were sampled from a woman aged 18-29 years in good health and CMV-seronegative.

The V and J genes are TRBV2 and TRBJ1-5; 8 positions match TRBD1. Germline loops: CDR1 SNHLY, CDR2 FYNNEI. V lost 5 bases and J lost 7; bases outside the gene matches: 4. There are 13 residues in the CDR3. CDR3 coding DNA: TGTGCCAGCAGTCAGGGGGCAGGGCAGCCCCAGCATTTT. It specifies CASSQGAGQPQHF.

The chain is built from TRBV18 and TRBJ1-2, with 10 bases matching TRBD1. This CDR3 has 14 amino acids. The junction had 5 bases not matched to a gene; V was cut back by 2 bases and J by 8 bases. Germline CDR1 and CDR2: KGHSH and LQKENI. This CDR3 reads CASSPFGTGDGYTF. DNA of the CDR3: TGTGCCAGCTCACCATTTGGGACAGGGGACGGCTACACCTTC.

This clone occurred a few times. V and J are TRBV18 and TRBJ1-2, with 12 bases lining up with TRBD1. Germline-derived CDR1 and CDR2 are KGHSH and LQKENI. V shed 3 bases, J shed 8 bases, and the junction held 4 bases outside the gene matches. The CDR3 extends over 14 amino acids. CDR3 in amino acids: CASSPPGTGGGYTF. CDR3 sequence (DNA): TGTGCCAGCTCACCGCCCGGGACAGGGGGCGGCTACACCTTC. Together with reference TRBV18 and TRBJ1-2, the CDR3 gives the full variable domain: NAGVMQNPRHLVRRRGQEARLRCSPMKGHSHVYWYRQLPEEGLKFMVYLQKENIIDESGMPKERFSAEFPKEGPSILRIQQVVRGDSAAYFCASSPPGTGGGYTFGSGTRLTVV.

As DNA, the CDR3 is TGTGCCAGCAGCTTCCCGTCGGTCGGCACTGAAGCTTTCTTT. This codes for CASSFPSVGTEAFF. The chain links TRBV5-6 to TRBJ1-1; D gene uncertain. V gave up 2 bases and J gave up 4 bases, with 12 bases separating them. Germline V gene data show CDR1 as SGHDT and CDR2 as YYEEEE. CDR3 size: 14 residues.

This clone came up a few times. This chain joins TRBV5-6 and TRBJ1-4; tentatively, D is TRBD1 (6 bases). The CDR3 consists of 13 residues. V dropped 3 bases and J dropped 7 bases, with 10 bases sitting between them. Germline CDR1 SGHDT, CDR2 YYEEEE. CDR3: CASSSRGAEKLFF. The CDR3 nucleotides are TGTGCCAGCAGCTCCCGGGGGGCTGAAAAACTGTTTTTT.

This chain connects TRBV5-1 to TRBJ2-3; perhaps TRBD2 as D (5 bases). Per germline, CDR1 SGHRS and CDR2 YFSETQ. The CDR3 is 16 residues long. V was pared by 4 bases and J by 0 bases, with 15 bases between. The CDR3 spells CASSLGQDSSTDTQYF. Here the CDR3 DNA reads TGCGCCAGCAGCCTAGGGCAGGACTCTAGCACAGATACGCAGTATTTT.

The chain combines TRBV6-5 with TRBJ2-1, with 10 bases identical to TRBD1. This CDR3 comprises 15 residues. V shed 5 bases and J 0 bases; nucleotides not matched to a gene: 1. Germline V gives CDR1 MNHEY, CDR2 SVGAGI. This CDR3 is CASSRTGGSYNEQFF. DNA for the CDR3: TGTGCCAGCAGTAGGACAGGGGGCTCCTACAATGAGCAGTTCTTC.

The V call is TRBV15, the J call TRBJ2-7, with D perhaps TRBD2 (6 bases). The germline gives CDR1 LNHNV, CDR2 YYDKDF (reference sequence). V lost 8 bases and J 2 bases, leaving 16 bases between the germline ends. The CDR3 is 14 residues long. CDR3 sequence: CATSRGGSTYEQYF. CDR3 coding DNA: TGTGCCACCTCCCGTGGGGGGTCCACCTACGAGCAGTACTTC. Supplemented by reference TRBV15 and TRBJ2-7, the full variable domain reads DAMVIQNPRYQVTQFGKPVTLSCSQTLNHNVMYWYQQKSSQAPKLLFHYYDKDFNNEADTPDNFQSRRPNTSFCFLDIRSPGLGDTAMYLCATSRGGSTYEQYFGPGTRLTVT.

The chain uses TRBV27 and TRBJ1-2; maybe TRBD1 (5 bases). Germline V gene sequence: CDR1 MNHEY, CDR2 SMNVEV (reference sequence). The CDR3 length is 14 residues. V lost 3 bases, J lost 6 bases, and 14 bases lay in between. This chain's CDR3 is CASSFLRQTDGYTF. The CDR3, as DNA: TGTGCCAGCAGTTTTCTTCGACAGACCGATGGCTACACCTTC.

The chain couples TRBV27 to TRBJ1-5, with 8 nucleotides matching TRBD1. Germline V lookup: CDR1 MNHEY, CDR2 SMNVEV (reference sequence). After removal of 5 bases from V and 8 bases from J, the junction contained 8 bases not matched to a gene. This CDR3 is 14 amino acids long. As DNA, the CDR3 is TGTGCCAGCAGTCCCCGACAGGGGTGGGAGCCCCAGCATTTT. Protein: CASSPRQGWEPQHF.

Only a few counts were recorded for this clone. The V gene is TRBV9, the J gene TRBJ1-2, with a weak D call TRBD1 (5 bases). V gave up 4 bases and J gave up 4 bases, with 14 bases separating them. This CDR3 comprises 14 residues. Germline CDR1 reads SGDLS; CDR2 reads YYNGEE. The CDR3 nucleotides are TGTGCCAGCAGCCCCCAGGGCGGGGCCTATGGCTACACCTTC. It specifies CASSPQGGAYGYTF.

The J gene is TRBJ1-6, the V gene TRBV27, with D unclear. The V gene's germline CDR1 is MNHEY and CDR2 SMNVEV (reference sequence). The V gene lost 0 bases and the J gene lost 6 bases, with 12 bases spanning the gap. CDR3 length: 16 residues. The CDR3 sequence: CASSLSLRFPNSPLHF. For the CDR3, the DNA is TGTGCCAGCAGTTTATCTCTCAGATTTCCTAATTCACCCCTCCACTTT.